This TCR beta chain was retrieved from a study of blood T cell repertoires in COVID-19. About the research overall: Cohort 3 donors were reported recovered after two negative PCRs, clearance, or symptom resolution. COVID-19 samples collected from the United States, Italy and Spain covered acute and convalescent phases. T cells, B-cell-depleted T cells, or PBMCs provided the cDNA or gDNA that served as material.

The CDR3 spans 14 residues. Per the germline V gene, CDR1 is MNHEY and CDR2 is SVGAGI. A remark on this clone: The junction shows a germline mismatch at one end, possibly a read error.

Produced via immunoSEQ multiplex PCR; TCRdb's table is partial and in-frame only. The sample lists around 360,000 clones, around 87% occurring once. Sample: PBMCs or T cells enriched from blood (not recorded which). The TCR comes from a man between 40 and 49 years old in a cohort exposed to, infected with or recovered from COVID-19 (not recorded which). V usage is TRBV6-5 and J usage is TRBJ1-5; D might be TRBD1 (6 bases). The CDR3 sequence: CASRKQGSDQPQHF. The CDR3 DNA is TGTGCCAGCAGGAAACAGGGTAGCGATCAGCCCCAGCATTTT.